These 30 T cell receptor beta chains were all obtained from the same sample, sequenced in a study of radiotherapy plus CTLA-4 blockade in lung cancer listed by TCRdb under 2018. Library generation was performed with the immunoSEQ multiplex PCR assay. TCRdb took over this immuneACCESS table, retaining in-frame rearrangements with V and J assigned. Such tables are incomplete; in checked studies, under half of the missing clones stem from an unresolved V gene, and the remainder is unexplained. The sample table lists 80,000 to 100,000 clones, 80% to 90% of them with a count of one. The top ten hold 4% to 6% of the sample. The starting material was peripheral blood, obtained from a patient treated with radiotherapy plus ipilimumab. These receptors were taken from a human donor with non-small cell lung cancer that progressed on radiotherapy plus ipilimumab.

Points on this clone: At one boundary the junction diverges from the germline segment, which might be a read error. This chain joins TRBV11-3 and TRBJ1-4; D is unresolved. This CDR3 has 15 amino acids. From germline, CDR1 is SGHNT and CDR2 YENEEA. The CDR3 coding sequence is TGTGCCAGCACCTTATCTGCGGGGTTCAATGAAAAACTGTTTTTT. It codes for CASTLSAGFNEKLFF.

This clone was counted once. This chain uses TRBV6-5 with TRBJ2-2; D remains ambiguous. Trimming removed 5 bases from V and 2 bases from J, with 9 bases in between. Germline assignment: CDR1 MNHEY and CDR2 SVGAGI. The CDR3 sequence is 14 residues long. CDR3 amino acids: CASSSEVNTGELFF. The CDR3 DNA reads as TGTGCCAGCAGTAGTGAGGTCAACACCGGGGAGCTGTTTTTT.

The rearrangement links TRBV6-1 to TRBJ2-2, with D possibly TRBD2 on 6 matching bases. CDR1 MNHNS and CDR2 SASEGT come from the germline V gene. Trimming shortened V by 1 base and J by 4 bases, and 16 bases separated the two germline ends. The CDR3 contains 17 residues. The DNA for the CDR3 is TGTGCCAGCAGTGAAGAGAGGGGAGGTAGACGCACCGGGGAGCTGTTTTTT. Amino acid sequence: CASSEERGGRRTGELFF.

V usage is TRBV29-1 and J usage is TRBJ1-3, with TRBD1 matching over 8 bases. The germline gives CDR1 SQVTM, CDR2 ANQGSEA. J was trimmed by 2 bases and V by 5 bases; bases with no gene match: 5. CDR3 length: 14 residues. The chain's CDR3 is CSVKQGATGNTIYF. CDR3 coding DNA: TGCAGCGTTAAGCAGGGGGCAACTGGAAACACCATATATTTT.

In DNA form, the CDR3 reads TGTGCCTGGGGGCTGGGAGGGGCATCCTACGAGCAGTACTTC. This translates into CAWGLGGASYEQYF. The J gene is TRBJ2-7, the V gene TRBV30; TRBD2 matches 7 bases. The CDR3 is 14 residues long. J lost 1 base, V lost 5 bases, and 8 bases had no gene match. Looked up from germline, CDR1 is GTSNPN and CDR2 is SVGIG (reference sequence).

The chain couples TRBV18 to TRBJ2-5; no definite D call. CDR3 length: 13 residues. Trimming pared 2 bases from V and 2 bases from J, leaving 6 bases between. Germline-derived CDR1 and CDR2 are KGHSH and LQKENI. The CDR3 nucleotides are TGTGCCAGCTCACCAGTGGGTCAAGAGACCCAGTACTTC. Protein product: CASSPVGQETQYF.

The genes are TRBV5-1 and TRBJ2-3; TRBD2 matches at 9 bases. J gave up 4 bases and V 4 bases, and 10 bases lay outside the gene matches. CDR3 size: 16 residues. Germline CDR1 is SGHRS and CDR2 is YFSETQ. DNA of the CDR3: TGCGCCAGCAGCCCATTAGCGGGGGAGGGGTCAGATACGCAGTATTTT. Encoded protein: CASSPLAGEGSDTQYF.

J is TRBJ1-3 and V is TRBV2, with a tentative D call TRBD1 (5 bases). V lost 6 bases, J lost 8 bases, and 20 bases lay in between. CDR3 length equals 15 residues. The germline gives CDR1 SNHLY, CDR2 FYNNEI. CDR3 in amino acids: CASSRGGANPDTIYF. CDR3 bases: TGTGCCAGCAGCCGGGGAGGGGCGAACCCAGACACCATATATTTT.

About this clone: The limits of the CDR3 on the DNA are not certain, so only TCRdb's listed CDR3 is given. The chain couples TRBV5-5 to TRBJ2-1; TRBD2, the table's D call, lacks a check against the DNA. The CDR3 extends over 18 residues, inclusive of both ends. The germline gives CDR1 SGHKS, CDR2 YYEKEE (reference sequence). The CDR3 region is CASSFRFGGLATSPEQFF.

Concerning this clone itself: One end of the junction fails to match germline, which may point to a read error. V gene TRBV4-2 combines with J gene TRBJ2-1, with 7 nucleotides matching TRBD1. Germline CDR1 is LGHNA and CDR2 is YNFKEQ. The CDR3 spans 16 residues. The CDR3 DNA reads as TGTGCCAGCAGACAAGGGGGCGAAGTCCCCGTCAATGAGCAGTTCTTC. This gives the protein CASRQGGEVPVNEQFF.

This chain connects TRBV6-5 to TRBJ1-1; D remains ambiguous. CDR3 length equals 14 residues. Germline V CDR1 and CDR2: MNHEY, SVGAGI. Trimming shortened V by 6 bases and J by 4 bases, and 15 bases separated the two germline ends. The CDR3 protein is CASRSVGEGTEAFF. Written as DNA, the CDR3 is TGTGCCAGCAGGTCGGTCGGAGAGGGCACTGAAGCTTTCTTT.

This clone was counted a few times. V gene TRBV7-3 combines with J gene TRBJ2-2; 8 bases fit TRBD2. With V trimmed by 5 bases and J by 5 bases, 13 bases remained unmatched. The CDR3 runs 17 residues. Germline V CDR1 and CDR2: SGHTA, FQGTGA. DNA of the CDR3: TGTGCCAGCAGCCACAGTTTGCGGGGGGCGAGTACCGGGGAGCTGTTTTTT. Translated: CASSHSLRGASTGELFF. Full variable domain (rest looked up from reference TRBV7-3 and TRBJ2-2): GAGVSQTPSNKVTEKGKYVELRCDPISGHTALYWYRQSLGQGPEFLIYFQGTGAADDSGLPNDRFFAVRPEGSVSTLKIQRTERGDSAVYLCASSHSLRGASTGELFFGEGSRLTVL.

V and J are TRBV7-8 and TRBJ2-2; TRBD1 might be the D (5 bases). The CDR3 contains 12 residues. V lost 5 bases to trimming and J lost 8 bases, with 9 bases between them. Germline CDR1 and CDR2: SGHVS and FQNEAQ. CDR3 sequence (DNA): TGTGCCAGCAGCCTAAGGACAGGGGAGCTGTTTTTT. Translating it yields CASSLRTGELFF.

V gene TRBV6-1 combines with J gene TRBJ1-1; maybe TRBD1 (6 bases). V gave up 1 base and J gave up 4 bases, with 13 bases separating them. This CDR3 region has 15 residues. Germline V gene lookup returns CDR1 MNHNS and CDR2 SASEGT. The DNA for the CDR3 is TGTGCCAGCAGTGAAGTCCGTTCAGGGGCCACTGAAGCTTTCTTT. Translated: CASSEVRSGATEAFF.

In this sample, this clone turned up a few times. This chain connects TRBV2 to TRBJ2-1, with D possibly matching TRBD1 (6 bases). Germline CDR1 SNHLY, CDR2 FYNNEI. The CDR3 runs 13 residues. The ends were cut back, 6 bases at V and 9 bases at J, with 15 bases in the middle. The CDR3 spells CASSLQGRAEQFF. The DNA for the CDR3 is TGTGCCAGCAGCCTACAGGGTAGAGCTGAGCAGTTCTTC.

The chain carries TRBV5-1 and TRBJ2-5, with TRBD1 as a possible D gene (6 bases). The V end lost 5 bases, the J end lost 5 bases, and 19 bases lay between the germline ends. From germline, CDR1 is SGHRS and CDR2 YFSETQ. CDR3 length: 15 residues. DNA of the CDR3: TGCGCCAGCAGACCGACCGGATCCCAGGGGGAGACCCAGTACTTC. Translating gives CASRPTGSQGETQYF.

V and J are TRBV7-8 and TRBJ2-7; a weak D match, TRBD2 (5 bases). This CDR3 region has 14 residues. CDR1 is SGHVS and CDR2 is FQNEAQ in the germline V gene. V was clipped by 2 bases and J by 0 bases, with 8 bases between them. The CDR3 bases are TGTGCCAGCAGCTTACAAACTAGCTCCTACGAGCAGTACTTC. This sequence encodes CASSLQTSSYEQYF.

This CDR3 is CASSFQPTGPGEPQHF. The CDR3, as DNA: TGTGCCAGCAGCTTCCAGCCGACAGGGCCGGGGGAGCCCCAGCATTTT. The chain links TRBV5-5 to TRBJ1-5, with TRBD1 matching over 7 bases. Trimming removed 2 bases from V and 8 bases from J; junction bases left unmatched: 13. Germline V gene data show CDR1 as SGHKS and CDR2 as YYEKEE (reference sequence). The CDR3 is 16 amino acids.

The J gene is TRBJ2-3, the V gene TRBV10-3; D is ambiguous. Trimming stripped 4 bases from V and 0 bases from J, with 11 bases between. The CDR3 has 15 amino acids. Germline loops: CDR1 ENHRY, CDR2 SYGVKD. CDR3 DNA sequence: TGTGCCATCAGTGCGACCCGTACGAGCACAGATACGCAGTATTTT. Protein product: CAISATRTSTDTQYF.

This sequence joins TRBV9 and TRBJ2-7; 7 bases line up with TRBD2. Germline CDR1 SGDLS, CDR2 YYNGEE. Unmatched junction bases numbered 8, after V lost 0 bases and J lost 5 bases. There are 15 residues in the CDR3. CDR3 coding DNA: TGTGCCAGCAGCGTAGGGTTCGCGGGGGAAAACGAGCAGTACTTC. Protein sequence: CASSVGFAGENEQYF.

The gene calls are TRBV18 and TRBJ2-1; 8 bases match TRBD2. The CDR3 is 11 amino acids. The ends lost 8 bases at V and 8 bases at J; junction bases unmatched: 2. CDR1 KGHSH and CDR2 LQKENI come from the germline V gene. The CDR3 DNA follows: TGTGCCAGCAGAGCGGGGGATGAGCAGTTCTTC. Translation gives CASRAGDEQFF.

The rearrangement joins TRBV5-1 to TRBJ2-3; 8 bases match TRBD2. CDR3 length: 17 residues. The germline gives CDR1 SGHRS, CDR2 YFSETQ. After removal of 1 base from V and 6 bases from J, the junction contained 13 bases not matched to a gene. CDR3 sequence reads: CASSLMASGSPGDTQYF. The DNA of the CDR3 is TGCGCCAGCAGCTTGATGGCTAGCGGGTCACCCGGGGATACGCAGTATTTT.

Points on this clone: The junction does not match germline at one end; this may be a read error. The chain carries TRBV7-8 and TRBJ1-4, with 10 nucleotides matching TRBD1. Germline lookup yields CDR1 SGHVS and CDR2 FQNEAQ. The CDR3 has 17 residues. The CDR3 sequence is CASSLVPVTGGTRKLFF. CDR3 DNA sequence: TGTGCCAGCAGTTTAGTCCCGGTGACAGGGGGCACCCGAAAACTGTTTTTT.

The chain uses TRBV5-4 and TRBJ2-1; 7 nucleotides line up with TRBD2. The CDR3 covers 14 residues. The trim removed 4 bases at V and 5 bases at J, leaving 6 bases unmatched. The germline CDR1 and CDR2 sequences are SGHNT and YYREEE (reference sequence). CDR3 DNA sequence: TGTGCCAGCAGCCCGGGGCTAGCGGACAATGAGCAGTTCTTC. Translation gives CASSPGLADNEQFF.

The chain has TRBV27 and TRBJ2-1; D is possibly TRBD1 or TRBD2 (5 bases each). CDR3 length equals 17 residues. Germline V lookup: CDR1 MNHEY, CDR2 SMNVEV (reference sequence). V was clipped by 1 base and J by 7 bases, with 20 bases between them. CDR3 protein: CASSLFLGGTEANEQFF. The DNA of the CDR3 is TGTGCCAGCAGTTTATTTCTCGGTGGGACGGAAGCTAATGAGCAGTTCTTC.

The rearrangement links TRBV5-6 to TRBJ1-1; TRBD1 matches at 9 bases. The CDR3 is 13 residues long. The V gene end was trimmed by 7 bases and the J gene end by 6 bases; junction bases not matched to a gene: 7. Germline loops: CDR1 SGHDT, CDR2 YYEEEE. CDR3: CASRRQGVAEAFF. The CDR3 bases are TGTGCCAGCCGGAGACAGGGGGTCGCTGAAGCTTTCTTT.

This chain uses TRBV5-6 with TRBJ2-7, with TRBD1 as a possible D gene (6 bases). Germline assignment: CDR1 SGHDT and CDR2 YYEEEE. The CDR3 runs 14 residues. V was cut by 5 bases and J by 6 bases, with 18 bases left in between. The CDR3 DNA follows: TGTGCCAGCAGGGTGGGACAAGCCGTGGGCGAGCAGTACTTC. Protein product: CASRVGQAVGEQYF.

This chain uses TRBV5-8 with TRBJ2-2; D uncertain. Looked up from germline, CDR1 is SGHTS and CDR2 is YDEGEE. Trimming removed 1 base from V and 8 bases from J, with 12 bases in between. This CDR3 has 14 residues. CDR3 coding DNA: TGTGCCAGCAGCTTGTTGTCACTTAGTGGGGAGCTGTTTTTT. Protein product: CASSLLSLSGELFF.

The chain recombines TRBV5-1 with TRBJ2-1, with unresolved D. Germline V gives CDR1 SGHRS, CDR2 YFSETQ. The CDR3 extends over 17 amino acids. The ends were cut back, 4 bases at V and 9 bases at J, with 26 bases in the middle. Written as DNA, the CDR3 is TGCGCCAGCAGCCAACCGCCGACCCTTACCTCCGCGGCTGAGCAGTTCTTC. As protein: CASSQPPTLTSAAEQFF.

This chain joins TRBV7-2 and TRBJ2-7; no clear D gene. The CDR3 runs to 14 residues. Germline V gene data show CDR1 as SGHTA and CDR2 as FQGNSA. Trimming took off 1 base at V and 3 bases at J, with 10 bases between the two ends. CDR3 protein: CASSLVLLGYEQYF. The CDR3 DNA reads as TGTGCCAGCAGCTTAGTACTCCTGGGCTACGAGCAGTACTTC. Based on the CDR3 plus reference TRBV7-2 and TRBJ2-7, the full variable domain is GAGVSQSPSNKVTEKGKDVELRCDPISGHTALYWYRQSLGQGLEFLIYFQGNSAPDKSGLPSDRFSAERTGGSVSTLTIQRTQQEDSAVYLCASSLVLLGYEQYFGPGTRLTVT.